The 13 T cell receptor beta chains below come from one sample, sequenced in a study of CD8 T cells in Susac syndrome (dated by TCRdb to the late 2010s). Library preparation was by the immunoSEQ multiplex PCR assay. RNA was extracted using the RNeasy kit, and roughly 0.5 to 1 ug of the RNA was reverse transcribed with random hexamers. Using fastp trimming at Q25 and MiXCR clonotype assembly, TCRdb reanalyzed the public sequencing data and kept in-frame beta chains. Here each entry gathers all rows of one CDR3 protein and keeps the most common genes and DNA. The sample profile shows some 150,000 distinct CDR3 sequences; approximately 94% of them were found once. The ten largest clonotypes hold more than 0.065% of the sample. Sequenced: CD4+ T cells from PBMCs. These receptors were taken from a human donor in good health.

J is TRBJ2-2 and V is TRBV3-1; unclear D gene. The CDR3 length is 14 residues. Looked up from germline, CDR1 is LGHDT and CDR2 is YNNKEL (reference sequence). Trimming took off 4 bases at V and 1 base at J, with 7 bases between the two ends. The CDR3 sequence: CASSPNLNTGELFF. The CDR3, as DNA: TGTGCCAGCAGCCCCAACCTGAACACCGGGGAGCTGTTTTTT.

The gene calls are TRBV2 and TRBJ1-4; 8 positions match TRBD1. This CDR3 is built from 12 residues. The V gene's germline CDR1 is SNHLY and CDR2 FYNNEI. Trimming took 4 bases from V and 12 from J; bases not matched to a gene: 4. CDR3 sequence reads: CASSGRTGQLFF. As DNA, the CDR3 is TGTGCCAGCAGTGGAAGGACAGGGCAACTGTTTTTT.

The chain recombines TRBV19 with TRBJ1-1; TRBD1 matches at 8 bases. CDR1 LNHDA and CDR2 SQIVND come from the germline V gene (reference sequence). V was clipped by 6 bases and J by 4 bases; unmatched bases: 16. The CDR3 spans 17 residues. DNA of the CDR3: TGTGCCAGTAGACCCCCGGACAGGGAGGGTACGAGCACTGAAGCTTTCTTT. It codes for CASRPPDREGTSTEAFF.

The chain recombines TRBV10-3 with TRBJ2-1, with 7 bases aligning to TRBD2. There are 16 residues in the CDR3. Trimming cost V 0 bases and J 8 bases; bases outside gene matches: 10. CDR1 and CDR2 from the germline V gene are ENHRY and SYGVKD. The CDR3 spells CAISESGGRAGDEQFF. The CDR3 DNA reads as TGTGCCATCAGTGAGTCGGGAGGGAGGGCCGGCGATGAGCAGTTCTTC.

V is TRBV3-1 and J is TRBJ1-3; no definite D call. Trimming removed 3 bases at V and 1 base at J, with 4 bases between. From germline, CDR1 is LGHDT and CDR2 YNNKEL (reference sequence). The CDR3 is made up of 13 amino acids. CDR3: CASSQPSGNTIYF. The CDR3 DNA follows: TGTGCCAGCAGCCAGCCGTCTGGAAACACCATATATTTT.

The chain couples TRBV6-1 to TRBJ2-2, with 15 nucleotides matching TRBD2. Germline CDR1 is MNHNS and CDR2 is SASEGT. The CDR3 is 19 residues long. V dropped 2 bases and J dropped 0; count of bases not matched to a gene: 4. The CDR3 loop reads CASSETGLAGGPNTGELFF. Written as DNA, the CDR3 is TGTGCCAGCAGTGAAACAGGACTAGCGGGAGGGCCGAACACCGGGGAGCTGTTTTTT.

The genes are TRBV7-2 and TRBJ2-7; TRBD1 matches 7 bases. The CDR3 consists of 11 residues. Trimming cost V 4 bases and J 9 bases; bases outside gene matches: 3. Germline V gives CDR1 SGHTA, CDR2 FQGNSA. DNA of the CDR3: TGTGCCAGCAGCTACAGGGGAAGGCAGTACTTC. Translation gives CASSYRGRQYF.

The chain joins TRBV7-9 to TRBJ1-1; D may be TRBD1 (5 bases). V lost 6 bases and J lost 0, with 17 bases in between. This CDR3 spans 16 amino acids. Germline V gives CDR1 SEHNR, CDR2 FQNEAQ (reference sequence). The CDR3 DNA follows: TGTGCCAGCAGAGCCGGGGGGTTGGTTATGAACACTGAAGCTTTCTTT. It encodes CASRAGGLVMNTEAFF.

The CDR3, as DNA: TGTGCCAGCAGAAGCGGCAGCTCCTACAATGAGCAGTTCTTC. Translation: CASRSGSSYNEQFF. The chain carries TRBV28 and TRBJ2-1, with D possibly being TRBD2 (5 bases). The CDR3 spans 14 residues. V lost 6 bases and J lost 0, with 9 bases in between. CDR1 and CDR2 (germline): MDHEN, SYDVKM.

V and J are TRBV29-1 and TRBJ2-6; possible D gene TRBD2, 5 bases. The CDR3 sequence is 14 residues long. Trimming left V 4 bases short and J 4 bases short, with 11 bases between. The germline CDR1 and CDR2 sequences are SQVTM and ANQGSEA. CDR3 sequence: CSVVGVSGANVLTF. The DNA for the CDR3 is TGCAGCGTTGTCGGGGTATCAGGGGCCAACGTCCTGACTTTC.

This clonotype was picked up one time. The chain employs TRBV28 and TRBJ2-5; perhaps TRBD1 as D (5 bases). The germline V and J ends were trimmed by 6 bases and 5 bases, with 16 bases remaining between them. CDR1 and CDR2 from the germline V gene are MDHEN and SYDVKM. The CDR3 totals 14 residues. This chain's CDR3 is CASSPRVGLETQYF. The CDR3 DNA follows: TGTGCCAGCAGCCCCAGGGTGGGATTGGAGACCCAGTACTTC.

The V and J genes are TRBV20-1 and TRBJ2-1; TRBD2 matches at 8 bases. CDR1 and CDR2 from the germline V gene are DFQATT and SNEGSKA (reference sequence). This CDR3 comprises 14 residues. CDR3 nucleotide sequence: TGCAGCCCCCAGCGGGAGAGCGCCTACAATGAGCAGTTCTTC. Amino acid sequence: CSPQRESAYNEQFF.

The rearrangement uses TRBV3-1 and TRBJ2-1, with 8 nucleotides matching TRBD2. The V and J ends lost 4 bases and 7 bases, in that order; junction bases with no gene match: 9. The CDR3 totals 15 residues. Germline lookup yields CDR1 LGHDT and CDR2 YNNKEL (reference sequence). The CDR3 DNA reads TGTGCCAGCAGCCCCCATTTAGCGGGACTGAATGAGCAGTTCTTC. This gives the protein CASSPHLAGLNEQFF.